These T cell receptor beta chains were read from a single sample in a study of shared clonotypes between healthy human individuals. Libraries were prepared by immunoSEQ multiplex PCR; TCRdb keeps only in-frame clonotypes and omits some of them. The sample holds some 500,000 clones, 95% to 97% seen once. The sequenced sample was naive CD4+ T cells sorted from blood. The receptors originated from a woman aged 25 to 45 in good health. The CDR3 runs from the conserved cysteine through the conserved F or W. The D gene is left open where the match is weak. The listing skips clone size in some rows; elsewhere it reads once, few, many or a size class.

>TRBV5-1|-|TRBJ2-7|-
CASSLGDITYEQYF
TGCGCCAGCAGCTTGGGGGACATCACCTACGAGCAGTACTTC
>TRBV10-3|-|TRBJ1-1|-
CAISDRNTEAFF
TGTGCCATCAGTGACAGGAACACTGAAGCTTTCTTT
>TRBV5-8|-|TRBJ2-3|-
CASSFGGQATDTQYF
TGTGCCAGCAGCTTCGGGGGGCAGGCCACAGATACGCAGTATTTT
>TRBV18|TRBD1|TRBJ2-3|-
CASSPRDGTAPDTQYF
TGTGCCAGCTCACCCAGAGATGGGACAGCACCAGATACGCAGTATTTT
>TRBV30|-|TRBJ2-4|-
CAWSALGDIQYF
TGTGCCTGGAGTGCTCTGGGGGACATTCAGTACTTC
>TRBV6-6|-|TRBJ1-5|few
CASSPHSQPQHF
TGTGCCAGCAGCCCCCATTCTCAGCCCCAGCATTTT
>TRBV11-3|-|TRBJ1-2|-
CASSLYRDYGYTF
TGTGCCAGCAGCTTATACAGGGACTACGGCTACACCTTC
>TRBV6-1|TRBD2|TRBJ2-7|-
CASSPRGTSYEQYF
TGTGCCAGCAGCCCTAGAGGGACTAGCTACGAGCAGTACTTC
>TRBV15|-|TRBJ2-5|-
CATSREGGGTQYF
TGTGCCACCAGCAGAGAGGGAGGGGGGACCCAGTACTTC
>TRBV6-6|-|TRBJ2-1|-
CASSKLGLSDEQFF
TGTGCCAGCAGTAAACTGGGACTTTCGGATGAGCAGTTCTTC
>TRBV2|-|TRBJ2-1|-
CASSEARLAGFNEQFF
TGTGCCAGCAGTGAAGCACGCCTAGCTGGTTTTAATGAGCAGTTCTTC
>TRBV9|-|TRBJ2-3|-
CASSGGGGVTDTQYF
TGTGCCAGCAGCGGGGGCGGAGGAGTCACAGATACGCAGTATTTT
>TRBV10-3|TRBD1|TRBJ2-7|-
CAISESNRGSYEQYF
TGTGCCATCAGTGAGTCGAACAGGGGCTCCTACGAGCAGTACTTC
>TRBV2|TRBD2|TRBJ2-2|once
CASIGTSGSAGELFF
TGTGCCAGCATCGGGACTAGCGGGAGCGCCGGGGAGCTGTTTTTT
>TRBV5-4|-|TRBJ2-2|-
CASSAGFGELFF
TGTGCCAGCAGCGCAGGGTTCGGGGAGCTGTTTTTT
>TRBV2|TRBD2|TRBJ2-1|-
CASTIKSGSGITQFF
TGTGCCAGCACTATCAAGTCGGGTAGCGGGATCACGCAGTTCTTC
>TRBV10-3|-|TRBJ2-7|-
CAISVTPSDEQYF
TGTGCCATCAGTGTGACTCCAAGCGACGAGCAGTACTTC
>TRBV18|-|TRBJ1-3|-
CASSEITVESGNTIYF
TGTGCCAGCTCAGAGATCACAGTGGAATCTGGAAACACCATATATTTT
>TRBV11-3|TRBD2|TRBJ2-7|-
CASSDRTSGTEQYF
TGTGCCAGCAGCGACCGGACTAGCGGGACCGAGCAGTACTTC
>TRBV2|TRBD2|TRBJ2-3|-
CASRAGGPTNTQYF
TGTGCCAGCAGAGCGGGAGGGCCAACGAATACGCAGTATTTT
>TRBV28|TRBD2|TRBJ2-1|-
CASWTSPHNEQFF
TGTGCCAGTTGGACTAGTCCCCACAATGAGCAGTTCTTC
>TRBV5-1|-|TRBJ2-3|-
CASSLGRERKRGTDTQYF
TGCGCCAGCAGCTTGGGTCGGGAGCGAAAGAGGGGCACAGATACGCAGTATTTT
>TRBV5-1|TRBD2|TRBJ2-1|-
CASSEGTSGNEQFF
TGCGCCAGCAGCGAAGGGACTAGCGGCAATGAGCAGTTCTTC
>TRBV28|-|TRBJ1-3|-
CASSSQGDTIYF
TGTGCCAGCAGTTCCCAGGGAGACACCATATATTTT
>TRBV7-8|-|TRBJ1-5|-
CASGLLQPQHF
TGTGCCAGCGGATTACTTCAGCCCCAGCATTTT
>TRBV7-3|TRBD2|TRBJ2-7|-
CASSQDLASGSYEQYF
TGTGCCAGCAGCCAAGATTTGGCTAGCGGGTCCTACGAGCAGTACTTC
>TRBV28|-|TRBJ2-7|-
CASSRGLHNEQYF
TGTGCCAGCAGTCGCGGGTTACACAACGAGCAGTACTTC
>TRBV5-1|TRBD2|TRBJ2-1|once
CASSGGLAATYNEQFF
TGCGCCAGCAGTGGAGGACTAGCGGCAACCTACAATGAGCAGTTCTTC
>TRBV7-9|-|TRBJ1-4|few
CASSFGQYEKLFF
TGTGCCAGCAGCTTTGGACAGTATGAAAAACTGTTTTTT
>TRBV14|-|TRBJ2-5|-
CASSRGRMRETQYF
TGTGCCAGCAGCCGGGGGCGCATGAGGGAGACCCAGTACTTC
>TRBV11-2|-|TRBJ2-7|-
CASSLSSYEQYF
TGTGCCAGCAGCTTAAGTTCCTACGAGCAGTACTTC
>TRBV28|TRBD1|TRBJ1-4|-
CASSADRVINEKLFF
TGTGCCAGCAGTGCCGACAGGGTCATTAATGAAAAACTGTTTTTT
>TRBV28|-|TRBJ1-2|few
CASSPADYGYTF
TGTGCCAGCAGCCCCGCGGACTATGGCTACACCTTC
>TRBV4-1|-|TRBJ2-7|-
CASSQDFGSPYEQYF
TGCGCCAGCAGCCAAGACTTCGGGAGTCCCTACGAGCAGTACTTC
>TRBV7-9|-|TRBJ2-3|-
CASSLAGASADTQYF
TGTGCCAGCAGCTTAGCAGGGGCTAGCGCAGATACGCAGTATTTT
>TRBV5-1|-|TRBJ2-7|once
CASSLGQGTGEQYF
TGCGCCAGCAGCTTGGGGCAGGGGACTGGAGAGCAGTACTTC
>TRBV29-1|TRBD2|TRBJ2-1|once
CSVENLAGDYNEQFF
TGCAGCGTTGAAAACCTAGCGGGAGATTACAATGAGCAGTTCTTC
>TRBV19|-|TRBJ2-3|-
CASRYRDIVTDTQYF
TGTGCCAGTCGGTACCGGGACATAGTCACAGATACGCAGTATTTT
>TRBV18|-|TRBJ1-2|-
CASSPQGSENYGYTF
TGTGCCAGCTCACCTCAAGGCAGTGAGAACTATGGCTACACCTTC
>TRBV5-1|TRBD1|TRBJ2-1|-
CASCRTGRNNEQFF
TGCGCCAGCTGCCGGACAGGGAGAAACAATGAGCAGTTCTTC
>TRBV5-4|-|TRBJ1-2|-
CASRLVGGLGLKGYTF
TGTGCCAGCAGATTGGTTGGGGGTCTGGGGTTGAAAGGCTACACCTTC
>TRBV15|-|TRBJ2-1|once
CATSSRLVRLGNEQFF
TGTGCCACCAGCTCCAGACTAGTTCGTTTGGGCAATGAGCAGTTCTTC
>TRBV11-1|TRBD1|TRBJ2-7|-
CASSLNRGRHEQYF
TGTGCCAGCAGCCTCAACAGGGGGAGGCACGAGCAGTACTTC
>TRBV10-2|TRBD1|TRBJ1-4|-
CASSEPDRGSEKLFF
TGCGCCAGCAGTGAGCCGGACAGGGGGAGTGAAAAACTGTTTTTT
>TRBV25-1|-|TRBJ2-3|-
CGYRDQKDTQYF
TGTGGCTACCGGGACCAAAAAGATACGCAGTATTTT
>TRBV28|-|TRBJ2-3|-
CASKGSDTQYF
TGTGCCAGCAAGGGATCAGATACGCAGTATTTT
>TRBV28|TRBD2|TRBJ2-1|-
CASSSSGGEQFF
TGTGCCAGCAGTTCTAGCGGTGGTGAGCAGTTCTTC
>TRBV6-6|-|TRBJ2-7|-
CASSYQAGTYEQYF
TGTGCCAGCAGTTACCAGGCAGGGACCTACGAGCAGTACTTC
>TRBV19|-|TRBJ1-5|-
CASSIGGGRGQPQHF
TGTGCCAGTAGTATCGGCGGGGGAAGGGGTCAGCCCCAGCATTTT
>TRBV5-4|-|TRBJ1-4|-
CASSLKGRSTNEKLFF
TGTGCCAGCAGCTTAAAGGGGCGTTCAACTAATGAAAAACTGTTTTTT
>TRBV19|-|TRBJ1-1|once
CASSIGFTGAFF
TGTGCCAGTAGTATTGGTTTCACCGGAGCTTTCTTT
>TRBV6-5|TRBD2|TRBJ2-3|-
CASRIAGEVSDTQYF
TGTGCCAGCAGGATAGCGGGAGAGGTCTCAGATACGCAGTATTTT
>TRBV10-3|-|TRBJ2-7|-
CAIRNLASYEQYF
TGTGCCATCAGAAACCTAGCGAGCTACGAGCAGTACTTC
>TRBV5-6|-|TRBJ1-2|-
CASSSGHGYTF
TGTGCCAGCAGCTCAGGGCATGGCTACACCTTC
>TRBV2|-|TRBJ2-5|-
CASSELRVGGSQETQYF
TGTGCCAGCAGTGAATTGCGAGTAGGGGGAAGCCAAGAGACCCAGTACTTC
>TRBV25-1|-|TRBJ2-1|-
CASSEYPQGGQNNEQFF
TGTGCCAGCAGTGAATACCCTCAGGGCGGACAAAACAATGAGCAGTTCTTC
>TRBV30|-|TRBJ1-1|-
CAWRTGDMNTEAFF
TGTGCCTGGAGGACAGGAGATATGAACACTGAAGCTTTCTTT